The T cell receptor beta chain under discussion was sequenced for a study of CD8+CD57+ T cells in acquired aplastic anemia. Across the whole study: Sorted CD4+ and CD8+ cells yielded roughly 3.5 ug of DNA on average. The average read count for CD4+ cells in healthy donors was about 10 million. Study results and limitations: Patient and control CD8+ Simpson's diversity was not significantly different. Patients had around 30 CD8+ CDR3 sequences in common with controls (the shared set).

Genomic DNA provided the template from which TCR beta VDJ and CDR3 profiles were obtained. MiXCR, run by TCRdb on the reads, gives a single entry per CDR3 protein. The sample lists 350,000 to 450,000 distinct CDR3 sequences, roughly 64% seen once, with 3% to 5% in the top ten. This clonotype has ten or more counts. Its target is not known. Germline V lookup: CDR1 LNHDA, CDR2 SQIVND (reference sequence). V was shortened by 6 bases and J by 3 bases, with 11 bases between the two germline ends. This CDR3 contains 14 residues. Sequenced: sorted CD4+, CD8+, or CD8+CD57+ T cells (not recorded which) from PBMCs. The origin of this receptor is a human donor in good health, serving as a control. The V call is TRBV19, the J call TRBJ1-4, with a weak D call TRBD1 (5 bases). CDR3 sequence: CASSGATPNEKLFF. The CDR3, as DNA: TGTGCCAGTAGCGGGGCAACCCCTAATGAAAAACTGTTTTTT.